The 4 T cell receptor beta chains below were found in one sample sequenced in a study of T cells in Graves' hyperthyroidism and ophthalmopathy. RNA transcripts were the template for amplifying TCR beta CDR3 regions. TCR CDR3 regions were first amplified by RT-PCR with HTBI primers. TCRdb recomputed calls from the multiplex PCR reads with MiXCR, one row per CDR3 protein. The data show over 400,000 distinct CDR3 sequences, 22% seen once. The sequenced material came from blood. The receptors originated from an older woman with Graves' ophthalmopathy.

The sample holds many counts of this clonotype. V gene TRBV2 combines with J gene TRBJ1-2; D is ambiguous. Trimming removed 1 base from V and 2 bases from J, with 8 bases in between. The CDR3 is 14 residues long. Germline V gene lookup returns CDR1 SNHLY and CDR2 FYNNEI. For the CDR3, the DNA is TGTGCCAGCAGTGAAGAAGGCAGGAACTATGGCTACACCTTC. It yields the protein CASSEEGRNYGYTF. Combining the CDR3 with reference TRBV2 and TRBJ1-2 gives the whole variable domain EPEVTQTPSHQVTQMGQEVILRCVPISNHLYFYWYRQILGQKVEFLVSFYNNEISEKSEIFDDQFSVERPDGSNFTLKIRSTKLEDSAMYFCASSEEGRNYGYTFGSGTRLTVV.

In this sample, this clonotype turned up a few times. This chain joins TRBV6-2 or TRBV6-3 and TRBJ2-1; D gene ambiguous. Germline lookup yields CDR1 MNHEY and CDR2 SVGEGT. CDR3 size: 13 residues. V lost 8 bases to trimming and J lost 7 bases, with 15 bases between them. CDR3 residues: CASSVNQFNEQFF. The CDR3 region has the DNA TGTGCCAGCTCAGTTAACCAGTTTAATGAGCAGTTCTTC.

The chain joins TRBV20-1 to TRBJ2-7, with TRBD2 as a possible D gene (5 bases). Trimming took off 6 bases at V and 2 bases at J, with 14 bases between the two ends. There are 13 residues in the CDR3. CDR1 is DFQATT and CDR2 is SNEGSKA in the germline V gene (reference sequence). The CDR3 DNA reads TGCAGTGCCACGAGCACTAGGACCTACGAGCAGTACTTC. Encoded protein: CSATSTRTYEQYF.

This clonotype was seen more than once but under ten times. The chain couples TRBV6-1 to TRBJ2-2; 16 bases fit TRBD2. The CDR3 has 18 amino acids. The germline V gene has CDR1 MNHNS and CDR2 SASEGT. The J segment lost 4 bases and the V segment lost 5 bases, leaving 7 bases of the junction unmatched. CDR3 DNA sequence: TGTGCCAGCAGTTTTACGGGACTAGCGGGGGGGGGCACCGGGGAGCTGTTTTTT. Translation: CASSFTGLAGGGTGELFF.